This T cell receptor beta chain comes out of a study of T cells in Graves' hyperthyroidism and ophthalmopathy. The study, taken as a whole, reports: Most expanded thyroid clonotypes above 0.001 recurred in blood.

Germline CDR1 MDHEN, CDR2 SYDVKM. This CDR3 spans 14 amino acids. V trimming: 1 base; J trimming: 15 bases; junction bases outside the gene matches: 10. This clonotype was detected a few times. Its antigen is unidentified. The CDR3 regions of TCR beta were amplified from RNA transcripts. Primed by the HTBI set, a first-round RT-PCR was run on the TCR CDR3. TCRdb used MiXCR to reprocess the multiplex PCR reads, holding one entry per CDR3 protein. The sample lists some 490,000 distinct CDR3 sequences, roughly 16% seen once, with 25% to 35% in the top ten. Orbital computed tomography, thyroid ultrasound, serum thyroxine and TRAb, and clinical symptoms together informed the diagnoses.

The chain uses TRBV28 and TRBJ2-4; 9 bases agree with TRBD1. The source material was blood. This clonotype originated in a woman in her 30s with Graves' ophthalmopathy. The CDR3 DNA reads TGTGCCAGCAGTTTATACGGGACAGGGAATCGGGGGTACTTC. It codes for CASSLYGTGNRGYF.